The 22 T cell receptor beta chains in this list originate from one sample, sequenced in a study of regulatory T cells in long-lasting Graves disease. For TCR beta, libraries came from iRepertoire HTBI primers and Arm-PCR of CDR3 regions. MiXCR, applied by TCRdb to the multiplex PCR reads, yields one record per CDR3 protein. The data contain about 470,000 distinct CDR3 sequences, 14% to 15% of them seen just once; the ten biggest clones take up 16%. Time point reported: newly diagnosed GD, antithyroid drugs for less than 3 months. From RNA extracted from PBMCs, the TCR library was made. Separately, the same data were catalogued under a study of T cells in Graves' hyperthyroidism and ophthalmopathy.

The starting material was peripheral blood mononuclear cells (PBMCs), obtained at new diagnosis, from a patient treated with antithyroid drugs. These receptors were obtained from a woman aged 25 to 39 with Graves disease.

This clonotype appeared many times. The CDR3 loop is CASSQGSGVGYNEQFF. The CDR3 DNA sequence: TGTGCCAGCAGCCAAGGGAGCGGGGTAGGCTACAATGAGCAGTTCTTC. The chain links TRBV16 to TRBJ2-1, with 7 positions matching TRBD2. The CDR3 is 16 amino acids. The trim removed 2 bases at V and 3 bases at J, leaving 7 bases unmatched. Germline CDR1 KGHSY, CDR2 FQNENV.

Concerning this clonotype: This could be a read error, since a much larger clone is one nucleotide away. V gene TRBV6-8 combines with J gene TRBJ2-5; 9 bases map to TRBD1. The germline V gene encodes CDR1 MNHGY and CDR2 SAAAGT. The J segment lost 6 bases and the V segment lost 8 bases, leaving 13 bases of the junction unmatched. This CDR3 comprises 15 residues. The CDR3 DNA follows: TGTGCCAGCCTTCAACGGACAGGGGCTCAAAAGACCCAGTACTTC. Its protein is CASLQRTGAQKTQYF.

Only one count was recorded for this clonotype. The V gene is TRBV10-3, the J gene TRBJ2-3; TRBD2 matches at 12 bases. V lost 6 bases and J lost 7; bases outside the gene matches: 5. The CDR3 runs 14 residues. Germline CDR1 reads ENHRY; CDR2 reads SYGVKD. CDR3 nucleotide sequence: TGTGCCATCAGGACTAGCGGGAGAGGGAATACGCAGTATTTT. It is translated as CAIRTSGRGNTQYF.

At least ten counts were recorded for this clonotype. This chain joins TRBV3-1 and TRBJ1-1; weak D call: TRBD1 (5 bases). Looked up from germline, CDR1 is LGHDT and CDR2 is YNNKEL (reference sequence). Deletions cut 8 bases from V and 4 bases from J, with 17 bases between. The length of the CDR3 is 14 residues. Here the CDR3 DNA reads TGTGCCAGCGGGGGTCGCGTTGGAGGCACTGAAGCTTTCTTT. It is translated as CASGGRVGGTEAFF.

This clonotype showed up just a few times. The chain links TRBV12-3 or TRBV12-4 to TRBJ2-6; TRBD2 is a possible D gene (7 bases). V lost 7 bases and J lost 3, with 22 bases in between. This CDR3 contains 18 residues. The CDR3 region is CASTARGARGSGANVLTF. The CDR3 nucleotides read TGTGCCAGCACCGCCCGGGGGGCGCGGGGTAGTGGGGCCAACGTCCTGACTTTC.

This clonotype was picked up many times. The J gene is TRBJ2-1, the V gene TRBV30; either TRBD1 or TRBD2 may supply D (6 bases each). Trimming shortened V by 3 bases and J by 9 bases, and 24 bases separated the two germline ends. The CDR3 loop spans 16 amino acids. Germline V gene sequence: CDR1 GTSNPN, CDR2 SVGIG (reference sequence). In nucleotides, the CDR3 is TGTGCCTGGAGCCCTCCAAAGTGGAGGGGGGATGGTGAGCAGTTCTTC. Encoded protein: CAWSPPKWRGDGEQFF.

This clonotype showed up just a few times. V gene TRBV29-1 combines with J gene TRBJ2-3; 13 nucleotides line up with TRBD2. Germline CDR1 is SQVTM and CDR2 is ANQGSEA. The V gene end was trimmed by 7 bases and the J gene end by 4 bases; junction bases not matched to a gene: 8. The CDR3 consists of 15 residues. The CDR3 region is CSAGTSGVGADTQYF. The CDR3 coding sequence is TGCAGCGCAGGGACTAGCGGGGTTGGGGCAGATACGCAGTATTTT.

A remark on this clonotype: The final CDR3 position lacks the conserved phenylalanine or tryptophan, pointing to a likely read error. This chain uses TRBV7-9 with TRBJ2-3; TRBD2 aligns across 14 bases. The CDR3 is 16 residues long. J was trimmed by 6 bases and V by 3 bases; bases with no gene match: 5. CDR1 and CDR2 from the germline V gene are SEHNR and FQNEAQ (reference sequence). CDR3 coding DNA: TGTGCCAGCAGCTTGGGGACTAGCGGGAGTTTGGATACGCAGTATCTT. It specifies CASSLGTSGSLDTQYL.

This clonotype was seen more than once but under ten times. The genes are TRBV28 and TRBJ2-1; 8 bases fit TRBD2. From germline, CDR1 is MDHEN and CDR2 SYDVKM. The ends lost 2 bases at V and 7 bases at J; junction bases unmatched: 7. The CDR3 contains 15 residues. The CDR3 is CASSLGAGVANEQFF. DNA of the CDR3: TGTGCCAGCAGTTTAGGAGCGGGAGTCGCAAATGAGCAGTTCTTC.

At least ten counts were recorded for this clonotype. J is TRBJ2-5 and V is TRBV6-2 or TRBV6-3; D may be TRBD1 or TRBD2 (5 bases each). The V gene lost 0 bases and the J gene lost 3 bases, with 11 bases spanning the gap. This CDR3 is built from 15 residues. Germline V gene sequence: CDR1 MNHEY, CDR2 SVGEGT. The DNA for the CDR3 is TGTGCCAGCAGTTACTCGGGACGGGGCAAAGAGACCCAGTACTTC. This encodes CASSYSGRGKETQYF.

CDR3 in amino acids: CAWSVLGLAKNIQYF. The CDR3 coding sequence is TGTGCCTGGAGTGTACTGGGCCTAGCCAAAAACATTCAGTACTTC. This chain joins TRBV30 and TRBJ2-4, with D hard to call. With 0 bases removed from V and 0 bases from J, the gap between germline ends came to 9 bases. Germline V gene sequence: CDR1 GTSNPN, CDR2 SVGIG (reference sequence). This CDR3 has 15 residues.

Notes on this clonotype: Just one base apart from a much larger clone, this may be a read error. The chain is built from TRBV24-1 and TRBJ2-7; 13 nucleotides line up with TRBD2. Germline lookup yields CDR1 KGHDR and CDR2 SFDVKD. V lost 4 bases and J lost 7; bases outside the gene matches: 15. This CDR3 region has 18 residues. This CDR3 reads CATSDRGLAGKSYNEQYF. CDR3 sequence (DNA): TGTGCCACCAGTGACCGGGGACTAGCGGGGAAGTCCTACAATGAGCAGTACTTC.

The V call is TRBV7-9, the J call TRBJ1-1; D may be TRBD1 (5 bases). CDR3 length equals 13 residues. V lost 4 bases and J 2 bases, leaving 8 bases between the germline ends. From germline, CDR1 is SEHNR and CDR2 FQNEAQ (reference sequence). The CDR3, as DNA: TGTGCCAGCAGCTATGGGGACAACACTGAAGCTTTCTTT. Translation: CASSYGDNTEAFF.

Many counts were recorded for this clonotype. The V gene is TRBV12-3 or TRBV12-4, the J gene TRBJ1-2; D uncertain. V lost 6 bases, J lost 7 bases, and 9 bases lay in between. The length of the CDR3 is 11 residues. The CDR3 reads CASSPEPGYTF. The CDR3, as DNA: TGTGCCAGCAGCCCGGAACCTGGCTACACCTTC.

This clonotype was detected a few times. J is TRBJ2-5 and V is TRBV6-1; the match to TRBD2 covers 9 bases. The CDR3 is 14 amino acids. Germline loops: CDR1 MNHNS, CDR2 SASEGT. V was clipped by 11 bases and J by 4 bases; unmatched bases: 11. DNA of the CDR3: TGTGCCGTTTATCGCGGGGGGGAGCGAGAGACCCAGTACTTC. Translated: CAVYRGGERETQYF.

This clonotype was found a few times. A read error is possible here, since a much larger clone lies one base away. The chain couples TRBV20-1 to TRBJ1-1; TRBD1 might be the D (5 bases). V was shortened by 4 bases and J by 0 bases, with 9 bases between the two germline ends. The CDR3 totals 13 residues. CDR1 is DFQATT, CDR2 SNEGSKA, per germline (reference sequence). The CDR3 nucleotides are TGCAGTGCTAAACAGGTTCTGAACACTGAAGCTTTCTTT. Its protein product is CSAKQVLNTEAFF.

This clonotype showed up just a few times. The V gene is TRBV29-1, the J gene TRBJ2-7; D not resolved. Per germline, CDR1 SQVTM and CDR2 ANQGSEA. This CDR3 spans 12 amino acids. The V and J ends lost 0 bases and 7 bases respectively, with 10 bases between them. CDR3: CSVEEMLREQYF. The DNA of the CDR3 is TGCAGCGTTGAAGAGATGCTGCGGGAGCAGTACTTC.

This clonotype was recorded at least ten times. The chain couples TRBV27 to TRBJ1-5; D gene unclear. CDR1 is MNHEY and CDR2 is SMNVEV in the germline V gene (reference sequence). This CDR3 spans 15 amino acids. V gave up 3 bases and J gave up 1 base, with 10 bases separating them. The CDR3 DNA reads TGTGCCAGCAGTTTTAAGCCAGCGAGCAATCAGCCCCAGCATTTT. Its protein is CASSFKPASNQPQHF.

Worth noting for this clonotype: This likely stems from a read error, as it lies one base from a far larger clone. V and J are TRBV6-2 or TRBV6-3 and TRBJ2-1; 7 nucleotides match TRBD2. The germline V gene encodes CDR1 MNHEY and CDR2 SVGEGT. This CDR3 has 15 residues. CDR3 nucleotide sequence: TGTGCCAGCAGCCAAGAAGCGGGATTGGCAAATGAGCAGTCCTTC. This translates into CASSQEAGLANEQSF.

This clonotype showed up just once. Since the CDR3 does not end with the conserved phenylalanine or tryptophan, this likely comes from a read error. V and J are TRBV4-1 and TRBJ2-3, with a possible D match to TRBD2 (6 bases). Trimming took off 1 base at V and 2 bases at J, with 13 bases between the two ends. The CDR3 loop spans 16 amino acids. Germline lookup yields CDR1 MGHRA and CDR2 YSYEKL. This CDR3 reads CASSQAVAVITDTQYL. DNA for the CDR3: TGCGCCAGCAGCCAAGCAGTAGCGGTCATCACAGATACGCAGTATTTG.

This clonotype was picked up a small number of times. The final CDR3 position lacks the conserved phenylalanine or tryptophan, pointing to a likely read error. The chain uses TRBV7-9 and TRBJ2-7; 8 bases line up with TRBD2. V shed 4 bases, J shed 7 bases, and the junction held 15 bases outside the gene matches. Germline V gives CDR1 SEHNR, CDR2 FQNEAQ (reference sequence). The CDR3 totals 16 residues. CDR3 nucleotide sequence: TGTGCCAGCAGCTCACCGGGGGGGGGCCCACCGGGGGAGCAGTACTCC. Residues: CASSSPGGGPPGEQYS.

J is TRBJ1-6 and V is TRBV12-3 or TRBV12-4; TRBD1 matches 10 bases. The CDR3 contains 15 residues. V shed 5 bases and J 7 bases; nucleotides not matched to a gene: 5. The CDR3 region has the DNA TGTGCCAGCAGTACCTCGGGACAGGGGAATTCACCCCTCCACTTT. This sequence encodes CASSTSGQGNSPLHF.